The 31 T cell receptor beta chains listed next were all sequenced from one sample in a study of technical replicates of blood from a few donors. This table comes from immunoSEQ multiplex PCR, and its TCRdb copy is limited to in-frame clones, with some not included. The sample includes 60,000 to 65,000 clones, approximately 86% of them seen just once. Sequencing was performed on PBMCs. The origin of the receptors is a human donor in good health. Some clones in this sample may be carry-over from other donors' samples.

V is TRBV27 and J is TRBJ2-5; 9 nucleotides line up with TRBD1. There are 16 residues in the CDR3. Looked up from germline, CDR1 is MNHEY and CDR2 is SMNVEV (reference sequence). J gave up 2 bases and V 0 bases, and 4 bases lay outside the gene matches. CDR3 residues: CASSLSGTGWQETQYF. CDR3 coding DNA: TGTGCCAGCAGTTTATCCGGGACAGGGTGGCAAGAGACCCAGTACTTC.

This clone was found once. V usage is TRBV15 and J usage is TRBJ1-2; D unclear. The CDR3 runs to 12 residues. V dropped 0 bases and J dropped 5 bases, with 4 bases sitting between them. Germline lookup yields CDR1 LNHNV and CDR2 YYDKDF (reference sequence). Here the CDR3 reads CATSREQYGYTF. Here the CDR3 DNA reads TGTGCCACCAGCAGAGAACAGTATGGCTACACCTTC.

This clone came up once. The junction departs from germline at one end; a sequencing error may be responsible. V and J are TRBV12-5 and TRBJ2-1; 10 bases map to TRBD2. Germline V gives CDR1 LGHNT, CDR2 FRNRAP. CDR3 length: 14 amino acids. CDR3 protein: CASGLGTSVNEQFF. CDR3 in DNA: TGTGCTAGTGGGTTGGGGACTAGCGTCAATGAGCAGTTCTTC.

CDR3 DNA sequence: TGTGCCAGTAAAGGGACAGGGTGGTACGAGCAGTACTTC. This translates into CASKGTGWYEQYF. This chain connects TRBV19 to TRBJ2-7; 9 bases are shared with TRBD1. The CDR3 consists of 13 residues. CDR1 and CDR2 (germline): LNHDA, SQIVND (reference sequence). V shed 7 bases, J shed 4 bases, and the junction held 5 bases outside the gene matches.

The chain employs TRBV29-1 and TRBJ2-7; 10 bases are shared with TRBD1. The germline V gene encodes CDR1 SQVTM and CDR2 ANQGSEA. This CDR3 region has 13 residues. The V and J ends lost 5 bases and 5 bases, in that order; junction bases with no gene match: 6. DNA for the CDR3: TGCAGCGTTCGTGGGACAGGGGCTCACGAGCAGTACTTC. Its protein is CSVRGTGAHEQYF.

V usage is TRBV6-8 and J usage is TRBJ2-5; 9 bases agree with TRBD2. After removal of 4 bases from V and 6 bases from J, the junction contained 9 bases not matched to a gene. The CDR3 is made up of 15 amino acids. Germline V gene sequence: CDR1 MNHGY, CDR2 SAAAGT. CDR3 DNA sequence: TGTGCCAGCAGTTCCTTGCGGGGGGGGCTGCAGACCCAGTACTTC. Translated: CASSSLRGGLQTQYF.

V is TRBV19 and J is TRBJ1-4; possibly TRBD1 for D (6 bases). The V gene's germline CDR1 is LNHDA and CDR2 SQIVND (reference sequence). This CDR3 region has 14 residues. The V end lost 10 bases, the J end lost 4 bases, and 16 bases lay between the germline ends. CDR3 nucleotide sequence: TGTGCCACCAAGGGGGGGGGAATTAATGAAAAACTGTTTTTT. This sequence encodes CATKGGGINEKLFF.

This clone was detected only once. This chain uses TRBV10-1 with TRBJ2-2, with 8 bases that match TRBD1. From germline, CDR1 is WNHNN and CDR2 SYGVQD (reference sequence). With V trimmed by 6 bases and J by 5 bases, 11 bases remained unmatched. CDR3 length equals 16 residues. CDR3 amino acids: CASRRSGQGLTGELFF. The CDR3 DNA reads TGCGCCAGCAGGAGGTCTGGACAGGGACTGACCGGGGAGCTGTTTTTT.

The chain uses TRBV9 and TRBJ1-5; D remains ambiguous. Germline lookup yields CDR1 SGDLS and CDR2 YYNGEE. This CDR3 is 12 amino acids long. Trimming cost V 7 bases and J 4 bases, with 9 bases left between them. The CDR3 loop reads CASGPWNQPQHF. CDR3 coding DNA: TGTGCCAGCGGCCCATGGAATCAGCCCCAGCATTTT.

V usage is TRBV5-4 and J usage is TRBJ2-1; 8 bases are shared with TRBD2. The junction had 14 bases not matched to a gene; V was cut back by 6 bases and J by 6 bases. Germline CDR1 reads SGHNT; CDR2 reads YYREEE (reference sequence). The CDR3 runs 16 residues. CDR3 coding DNA: TGTGCCAGCAAAAAAACGGGGGGGCCAGGTGGCAATGAGCAGTTCTTC. Encoded protein: CASKKTGGPGGNEQFF.

The chain uses TRBV5-1 and TRBJ2-3; tentatively, D is TRBD2 (6 bases). The CDR3 is 15 residues long. Germline CDR1 is SGHRS and CDR2 is YFSETQ. Trimming removed 2 bases from V and 0 bases from J, with 10 bases in between. The DNA of the CDR3 is TGCGCCAGCAGCTTTGCGGAGGGTAGCACAGATACGCAGTATTTT. Translation: CASSFAEGSTDTQYF.

This clone is a singleton in its sample. The chain couples TRBV9 to TRBJ2-7, with D possibly being TRBD2 (5 bases). The CDR3 is made up of 13 amino acids. Germline CDR1 reads SGDLS; CDR2 reads YYNGEE. V was trimmed by 0 bases and J by 4 bases, leaving 8 bases between them. Written as DNA, the CDR3 is TGTGCCAGCAGCGTAGCGGGGTCTTACGAGCAGTACTTC. Translating gives CASSVAGSYEQYF. Filled out from reference TRBV9 and TRBJ2-7, the complete variable domain reads DSGVTQTPKHLITATGQRVTLRCSPRSGDLSVYWYQQSLDQGLQFLIQYYNGEERAKGNILERFSAQQFPDLHSELNLSSLELGDSALYFCASSVAGSYEQYFGPGTRLTVT.

J is TRBJ2-5 and V is TRBV10-3; TRBD1 agrees at 9 bases. Trimming cost V 4 bases and J 7 bases; bases outside gene matches: 7. Germline V gene lookup returns CDR1 ENHRY and CDR2 SYGVKD. This CDR3 has 14 amino acids. CDR3 nucleotide sequence: TGTGCCATCAGTGCCCCACAGGGGGCGGGGACCCAGTACTTC. This sequence encodes CAISAPQGAGTQYF.

This chain uses TRBV7-6 with TRBJ2-3; TRBD1 is a possible D gene (6 bases). Germline V CDR1 and CDR2: SGHVS, FNYEAQ. This CDR3 is 14 amino acids long. V dropped 5 bases and J dropped 0 bases, with 9 bases sitting between them. The CDR3 DNA reads TGTGCCAGCAGCCAGGGACACAGCACAGATACGCAGTATTTT. Protein product: CASSQGHSTDTQYF. The entire variable domain, with the rest obtained from reference TRBV7-6 and TRBJ2-3, is as follows: GAGVSQSPRYKVTKRGQDVALRCDPISGHVSLYWYRQALGQGPEFLTYFNYEAQQDKSGLPNDRFSAERPEGSISTLTIQRTEQRDSAMYRCASSQGHSTDTQYFGPGTRLTVL.

The chain joins TRBV6-5 to TRBJ2-7; D is perhaps TRBD1 (5 bases). Germline V gives CDR1 MNHEY, CDR2 SVGAGI. The CDR3 consists of 11 residues. Trimming took off 7 bases at V and 2 bases at J, with 6 bases between the two ends. Here the CDR3 DNA reads TGTGCCAGCAAGGGGCCCTACGAGCAGTACTTC. It encodes CASKGPYEQYF.

The CDR3 spells CASSARVGDTQYF. CDR3 bases: TGTGCCAGCAGCGCCAGGGTGGGAGATACGCAGTATTTT. The V call is TRBV6-4, the J call TRBJ2-3; perhaps TRBD1 as D (5 bases). This CDR3 comprises 13 residues. Trimming took off 6 bases at V and 5 bases at J, with 12 bases between the two ends. Per the germline V gene, CDR1 is MRHNA and CDR2 is SNTAGT.

This chain connects TRBV5-1 to TRBJ2-1, with TRBD2 matching 11 bases. CDR1 SGHRS and CDR2 YFSETQ come from the germline V gene. The CDR3 loop spans 16 amino acids. V gave up 0 bases and J gave up 8 bases; unmatched junction bases: 7. CDR3 in DNA: TGCGCCAGCAGCTTGGGACTAGCGGGACCTCTAGATGAGCAGTTCTTC. This translates into CASSLGLAGPLDEQFF.

The V gene is TRBV12-5, the J gene TRBJ2-2; the match to TRBD1 covers 7 bases. The ends lost 3 bases at V and 7 bases at J; junction bases unmatched: 17. The CDR3 contains 18 residues. CDR1 and CDR2 from the germline V gene are LGHNT and FRNRAP. For the CDR3, the DNA is TGTGCTAGTGGTTTTAGGGACAGCCCTCCGAAAGGTTTCGGGGAGCTGTTTTTT. Protein sequence: CASGFRDSPPKGFGELFF.

A few counts support this clone. The rearrangement joins TRBV10-1 to TRBJ1-1, with 9 bases aligning to TRBD1. Germline lookup yields CDR1 WNHNN and CDR2 SYGVQD (reference sequence). This CDR3 has 15 residues. J gave up 4 bases and V 3 bases, and 6 bases lay outside the gene matches. The CDR3 region is CASSERTGVITEAFF. The CDR3 DNA reads TGCGCCAGCAGTGAAAGGACAGGGGTTATCACTGAAGCTTTCTTT.

This chain connects TRBV27 to TRBJ2-7; 7 positions match TRBD2. The CDR3 has 16 amino acids. Losses at the gene ends were 2 bases for V and 2 bases for J; bases not matched to a gene: 9. Looked up from germline, CDR1 is MNHEY and CDR2 is SMNVEV (reference sequence). The DNA for the CDR3 is TGTGCCAGCAGTTTAAAAAAGCCTAGCGGTACCTACGAGCAGTACTTC. It yields the protein CASSLKKPSGTYEQYF.

This chain uses TRBV7-9 with TRBJ1-1; D remains unclear. Trimming cost V 6 bases and J 2 bases, with 10 bases left between them. This CDR3 is built from 13 residues. Germline assignment: CDR1 SEHNR and CDR2 FQNEAQ (reference sequence). DNA for the CDR3: TGTGCCAGCAGGGCAGGACTCAACACTGAAGCTTTCTTT. Its protein product is CASRAGLNTEAFF.

The chain recombines TRBV4-3 with TRBJ1-5, with TRBD1 matching 8 bases. Per the germline V gene, CDR1 is LGHNA and CDR2 is YSLEER. The CDR3 covers 14 residues. The ends lost 2 bases at V and 6 bases at J; junction bases unmatched: 3. CDR3 DNA: TGCGCCAGCAGCCAAACAGGGGGAGTTCAGCCCCAGCATTTT. This translates into CASSQTGGVQPQHF.

This clone was seen a handful of times. The rearrangement links TRBV7-8 to TRBJ1-5, with 11 positions matching TRBD1. CDR1 is SGHVS and CDR2 is FQNEAQ in the germline V gene. J lost 7 bases, V lost 1 base, and 6 bases had no gene match. CDR3 length: 16 amino acids. Written as DNA, the CDR3 is TGTGCCAGCAGCTTAGTGGACAGGGGGCTGGGGCAGCCCCAGCATTTT. This encodes CASSLVDRGLGQPQHF. Supplemented by reference TRBV7-8 and TRBJ1-5, the full variable domain reads GAGVSQSPRYKVAKRGQDVALRCDPISGHVSLFWYQQALGQGPEFLTYFQNEAQLDKSGLPSDRFFAERPEGSVSTLKIQRTQQEDSAVYLCASSLVDRGLGQPQHFGDGTRLSIL.

The rearrangement uses TRBV4-1 and TRBJ2-4; 8 bases match TRBD1. Germline assignment: CDR1 MGHRA and CDR2 YSYEKL. The ends lost 1 base at V and 1 base at J; junction bases unmatched: 6. The CDR3 contains 17 residues. CDR3 loop: CASSQGTGLGAKNIQYF. CDR3 DNA: TGCGCCAGCAGCCAAGGGACAGGGTTGGGGGCCAAAAACATTCAGTACTTC.

This rearrangement joins TRBV9 to TRBJ2-5, with 9 nucleotides matching TRBD2. The V and J ends lost 0 bases and 5 bases, in that order; junction bases with no gene match: 5. The CDR3 consists of 15 residues. Germline V lookup: CDR1 SGDLS, CDR2 YYNGEE. The CDR3 is CASSVVAGGRETQYF. CDR3 DNA: TGTGCCAGCAGCGTAGTTGCGGGGGGGCGTGAGACCCAGTACTTC. The whole variable domain, filled in from reference TRBV9 and TRBJ2-5, reads DSGVTQTPKHLITATGQRVTLRCSPRSGDLSVYWYQQSLDQGLQFLIQYYNGEERAKGNILERFSAQQFPDLHSELNLSSLELGDSALYFCASSVVAGGRETQYFGPGTRLLVL.

This sequence joins TRBV5-1 and TRBJ1-4; possibly TRBD1 for D (6 bases). Germline CDR1 is SGHRS and CDR2 is YFSETQ. This CDR3 has 15 residues. V shed 1 base and J shed 7 bases, with 14 bases lying between them. For the CDR3, the DNA is TGCGCCAGCAGCTTGTGGGGGGGCGCAGGTGAAAAACTGTTTTTT. It encodes CASSLWGGAGEKLFF. Supplemented by reference TRBV5-1 and TRBJ1-4, the full variable domain reads KAGVTQTPRYLIKTRGQQVTLSCSPISGHRSVSWYQQTPGQGLQFLFEYFSETQRNKGNFPGRFSGRQFSNSRSEMNVSTLELGDSALYLCASSLWGGAGEKLFFGSGTQLSVL.

The genes are TRBV7-6 and TRBJ1-2; D call uncertain. Germline loops: CDR1 SGHVS, CDR2 FNYEAQ. Trimming shortened V by 9 bases and J by 4 bases, and 9 bases separated the two germline ends. The CDR3 length is 11 residues. The CDR3 DNA reads as TGTGCCAGTTCGGCGGGCTATGGCTACACCTTC. Translated: CASSAGYGYTF.

The V and J genes are TRBV6-1 and TRBJ1-2, with TRBD1 matching over 7 bases. The ends lost 6 bases at V and 4 bases at J; junction bases unmatched: 8. The CDR3 covers 14 residues. Per germline, CDR1 MNHNS and CDR2 SASEGT. The CDR3 sequence: CASRPGQTLYGYTF. In DNA, the CDR3 is TGTGCCAGCAGGCCGGGACAGACCCTCTATGGCTACACCTTC.

This sequence joins TRBV9 and TRBJ1-3; 9 positions agree with TRBD1. The germline gives CDR1 SGDLS, CDR2 YYNGEE. The CDR3 is 16 amino acids. Losses at the gene ends were 5 bases for V and 3 bases for J; bases not matched to a gene: 9. The CDR3 reads CASSAQGAYDGNTIYF. Here the CDR3 DNA reads TGTGCCAGCAGTGCACAGGGGGCGTATGATGGAAACACCATATATTTT. The full variable domain, with the rest looked up from reference TRBV9 and TRBJ1-3, is DSGVTQTPKHLITATGQRVTLRCSPRSGDLSVYWYQQSLDQGLQFLIQYYNGEERAKGNILERFSAQQFPDLHSELNLSSLELGDSALYFCASSAQGAYDGNTIYFGEGSWLTVV.

This chain uses TRBV30 with TRBJ2-1, with D uncertain. Trimming removed 4 bases from V and 8 bases from J, with 6 bases in between. Germline loops: CDR1 GTSNPN, CDR2 SVGIG (reference sequence). CDR3 length equals 10 residues. The CDR3 reads CAWNRDEQFF. The CDR3 nucleotides are TGTGCCTGGAATCGTGATGAGCAGTTCTTC.

As regards this clone: Other DNA sequences of this sample code for an identical CDR3. The chain joins TRBV14 to TRBJ2-7; the D is unclear. CDR1 and CDR2 from the germline V gene are SGHDN and FVKESK. The CDR3 consists of 12 residues. Trimming removed 1 base from V and 4 bases from J, with 5 bases in between. The CDR3 reads CASSQAGYEQYF. CDR3 DNA: TGTGCCAGCAGCCAAGCGGGTTACGAGCAGTACTTC.